What follows describes a single T cell receptor (beta chain). The antigen is unknown. A sample-barcoded 5' primer and a J-beta primer mix were used in a second PCR of roughly 7 to 12 cycles. MiXCR, run by TCRdb on the 5' RACE reads, gives a single entry per CDR3 protein. The sample has roughly 800,000 distinct CDR3 sequences, 25% seen once; the top ten hold approximately 4%. This entry belongs to a study of blood T cells in healthy people across ages. Points from the study as a whole: Diversity figures based on one million T cells were deemed too low. Per million T cells, the diversity of TCR beta decreased roughly linearly as age advanced.

Germline CDR1 is SGHTA and CDR2 is FQGNSA. The CDR3 runs 15 residues. V lost 1 base and J lost 8; bases outside the gene matches: 4. Healthy individuals of Caucasian origin from Russia, aged 6 to 90, served as donors. Staff drew about 10 milliliters of peripheral blood from each donor. The sample was also reused in another study, on T cells of mothers and their children.

This clonotype was obtained from a boy aged 5-17 years in good health. The material sequenced was blood. The chain employs TRBV7-2 and TRBJ2-1; 11 bases fit TRBD2. CDR3 protein: CASSLVAGGPDEQFF. CDR3 in DNA: TGTGCCAGCAGCTTAGTAGCGGGGGGGCCCGATGAGCAGTTCTTC.